The clone carrying this T cell receptor beta chain was detected once. Source study methods: Counts of nucleated cells, estimated from reference gene primer amplification, were obtained. Data came from immunoSEQ multiplex PCR; TCRdb stores just in-frame clones and leaves some out. V and J calls and clone size are copied from that table; D and trimming were computed from the DNA. The table has about 140,000 clones, about 86% seen once. The sample is drawn from a study of blood T cell repertoires in COVID-19. Study-wide background: Nucleic acid was either cDNA or gDNA, and it came from T cells, B-cell-depleted T cells, or PBMCs.

Sequenced input: peripheral blood. The TCR sequence derives from a woman aged 55-75 years with acute or convalescent COVID-19.

CDR3 amino acids: CATSREVATPPHNEQFF. The CDR3 DNA follows: TGTGCCACCAGCAGAGAGGTCGCGACTCCCCCCCACAATGAGCAGTTCTTC. V usage is TRBV15 and J usage is TRBJ2-1; D gene ambiguous. Germline V gene sequence: CDR1 LNHNV, CDR2 YYDKDF (reference sequence). CDR3 length equals 17 residues. With 0 bases removed from V and 5 bases from J, the gap between germline ends came to 17 bases.